What follows are 23 T cell receptor beta chains derived from one specimen sequenced in a study of T cell responses to AZD1222 COVID-19 vaccine. Sequenced by immunoSEQ multiplex PCR; TCRdb stores in-frame clones only, minus some. Of roughly 100,000 clones listed, roughly 87% are singletons. Sequencing was performed on peripheral blood, taken 28 days after the second AZD1222 dose. The receptors here all came from an adult who received the AZD1222 COVID-19 vaccine.

The chain carries TRBV28 and TRBJ1-2; tentatively, D is TRBD1 (6 bases). Germline V CDR1 and CDR2: MDHEN, SYDVKM. This CDR3 is 13 amino acids long. Trimming pared 6 bases from V and 2 bases from J, leaving 10 bases between. CDR3 sequence: CASSPTGNYGYTF. The DNA of the CDR3 is TGTGCCAGCAGCCCGACAGGAAACTATGGCTACACCTTC.

The chain recombines TRBV27 with TRBJ2-7; tentative D call: TRBD1 (6 bases). V was cut by 5 bases and J by 3 bases, with 17 bases left in between. The CDR3 sequence is 15 residues long. CDR1 is MNHEY, CDR2 SMNVEV, per germline (reference sequence). The CDR3 coding sequence is TGTGCCAGCAGTGCCGACCCAGGGACAAACTACGAGCAGTACTTC. Encoded protein: CASSADPGTNYEQYF.

The chain links TRBV19 to TRBJ2-7; 8 bases align to TRBD2. The CDR3 runs to 14 residues. From germline, CDR1 is LNHDA and CDR2 SQIVND (reference sequence). Trimming at V came to 1 base and at J to 2 bases, leaving 1 base not matched to a gene. The CDR3 DNA is TGTGCCAGTAGTATAGCGGGGGGGGCCTACGAGCAGTACTTC. This translates into CASSIAGGAYEQYF.

This clone has more than one count but fewer than ten. This chain links TRBV7-2 with TRBJ2-7; 9 bases agree with TRBD2. The CDR3 spans 15 residues. V lost 1 base to trimming and J lost 2 bases; unmatched junction nucleotides: 3. Germline V gives CDR1 SGHTA, CDR2 FQGNSA. In DNA, the CDR3 is TGTGCCAGCAGCTTAGTAGCGGGAGAGACCTACGAGCAGTACTTC. This gives the protein CASSLVAGETYEQYF.

This chain links TRBV7-2 with TRBJ2-3, with a weak D call TRBD2 (5 bases). The CDR3 runs 13 residues. The V end was cut by 1 base, the J end by 6 bases, with 8 bases between. Germline V gene data show CDR1 as SGHTA and CDR2 as FQGNSA. CDR3 coding DNA: TGTGCCAGCAGCTTAGGGGAGTTGGATACGCAGTATTTT. Encoded protein: CASSLGELDTQYF.

The V call is TRBV7-9, the J call TRBJ2-6; 7 positions match TRBD1. The germline V gene encodes CDR1 SEHNR and CDR2 FQNEAQ (reference sequence). The V segment lost 2 bases and the J segment 0 bases; nucleotides outside the gene matches: 10. The CDR3 extends over 19 amino acids. The CDR3 loop is CASSLFTGVPLSGANVLTF. The CDR3 DNA reads TGTGCCAGCAGCTTATTCACAGGGGTCCCGCTCTCTGGGGCCAACGTCCTGACTTTC.

The rearrangement joins TRBV9 to TRBJ2-1; D unclear. This CDR3 is 12 amino acids long. CDR1 is SGDLS, CDR2 YYNGEE, per germline. Trimming took 4 bases from V and 3 from J, leaving 5 bases between them. The CDR3 loop reads CASSPYYNEQFF. The CDR3 nucleotides read TGTGCCAGCAGCCCATACTACAATGAGCAGTTCTTC.

V usage is TRBV25-1 and J usage is TRBJ2-2, with 7 bases that match TRBD2. V shed 5 bases, J shed 5 bases, and the junction held 5 bases outside the gene matches. The CDR3 is 14 amino acids. The germline gives CDR1 MGHDK, CDR2 SYGVNS. In DNA form, the CDR3 reads TGTGCCAGCAGTTCCAGCGGGATAACCGGGGAGCTGTTTTTT. Its translation is CASSSSGITGELFF.

V usage is TRBV18 and J usage is TRBJ2-2; TRBD1 agrees at 9 bases. The CDR3 extends over 14 amino acids. Germline CDR1 reads KGHSH; CDR2 reads LQKENI. Trimming took 5 bases from V and 8 from J; bases not matched to a gene: 6. The CDR3, as DNA: TGTGCCAGCTCATCACAGGGGGCGTTGGGGGAGCTGTTTTTT. Translated, it gives CASSSQGALGELFF. Drawing the rest from reference TRBV18 and TRBJ2-2, the complete variable domain is NAGVMQNPRHLVRRRGQEARLRCSPMKGHSHVYWYRQLPEEGLKFMVYLQKENIIDESGMPKERFSAEFPKEGPSILRIQQVVRGDSAAYFCASSSQGALGELFFGEGSRLTVL.

The chain employs TRBV3-1 (or the pseudogene TRBV3-2) and TRBJ2-5; tentative D call: TRBD2 (6 bases). This CDR3 has 13 residues. CDR1 and CDR2 (germline): LGHDT, YNNKEL (reference sequence). V gave up 1 base and J gave up 5 bases, with 8 bases separating them. CDR3 residues: CASSQAAGETQYF. The CDR3 DNA reads as TGTGCCAGCAGCCAAGCCGCGGGGGAGACCCAGTACTTC.

The CDR3 nucleotides read TGTGCCAGCAGTTTGCCCGGGACAGGCTTCGGCTACACCTTC. Translating it yields CASSLPGTGFGYTF. The V call is TRBV28, the J call TRBJ1-2, with TRBD1 identical over 8 bases. Germline values: CDR1 MDHEN, CDR2 SYDVKM. V lost 3 bases, J lost 8 bases, and 8 bases stayed unmatched. The CDR3 loop spans 14 amino acids.

This sequence joins TRBV6-5 and TRBJ2-7; no reliable D call. V was pared by 2 bases and J by 2 bases, with 7 bases between. The CDR3 has 13 residues. Germline V gives CDR1 MNHEY, CDR2 SVGAGI. In DNA, the CDR3 is TGTGCCAGCAGTTACGGAGCAGCCTACGAGCAGTACTTC. Encoded protein: CASSYGAAYEQYF.

This clone came up once. The genes are TRBV19 and TRBJ2-7; D is uncertain. The V and J ends lost 2 bases and 7 bases respectively, with 6 bases between them. The V gene's germline CDR1 is LNHDA and CDR2 SQIVND (reference sequence). The CDR3 is 11 residues long. CDR3 DNA: TGTGCCAGTAGTATATCGGGTGAGCAGTACTTC. The encoded protein is CASSISGEQYF.

This clone has just one count. The DNA of the CDR3 is TGTGCCAGCAGGCCGGGACTAGCGGTATTCTACGAGCAGTACTTC. Its translation is CASRPGLAVFYEQYF. The chain links TRBV11-2 to TRBJ2-7, with 11 bases lining up with TRBD2. The ends lost 6 bases at V and 3 bases at J; junction bases unmatched: 7. Germline CDR1 reads SGHAT; CDR2 reads FQNNGV. CDR3 size: 15 residues.

V and J are TRBV21-1 and TRBJ1-1; TRBD1 was called by the table and not checked on the DNA. TRBV21-1 is labeled a pseudogene. The CDR3 consists of 17 residues. CDR3 region: CASSKEVRGNMNTEAFF. DNA of the CDR3: TGTGCCAGCAGCAAAGAGGTCAGGGGGAACATGAACACTGAAGCTTTCTTT.

The chain combines TRBV6-5 with TRBJ2-7, with D perhaps matching TRBD1 (7 bases). V was shortened by 2 bases and J by 1 base, with 15 bases between the two germline ends. The CDR3 contains 16 residues. Germline V gives CDR1 MNHEY, CDR2 SVGAGI. The CDR3 here is CASSYRGDSGSYEQYF. DNA of the CDR3: TGTGCCAGCAGTTACAGGGGGGACAGTGGTTCCTACGAGCAGTACTTC.

In this sample, this clone turned up a few times. The chain couples TRBV5-6 to TRBJ1-3; D uncertain. Trimming removed 1 base from V and 2 bases from J, with 7 bases in between. Per germline, CDR1 SGHDT and CDR2 YYEEEE. This CDR3 has 14 amino acids. The CDR3 DNA follows: TGTGCCAGCAGCTTGAGCCCGACTGGAAACACCATATATTTT. Protein: CASSLSPTGNTIYF.

The chain uses TRBV7-9 and TRBJ2-1; perhaps D is TRBD1 or TRBD2 (5 bases each). This CDR3 contains 14 residues. Trimming left V 5 bases short and J 5 bases short, with 13 bases between. The germline CDR1 and CDR2 sequences are SEHNR and FQNEAQ (reference sequence). CDR3 nucleotide sequence: TGTGCCAGCAGCATGGGAGTGGGACACAATGAGCAGTTCTTC. This codes for CASSMGVGHNEQFF.

This sequence joins TRBV19 and TRBJ2-3; TRBD2 might be the D (5 bases). The V and J ends lost 10 bases and 0 bases respectively, with 17 bases between them. Germline CDR1 and CDR2: LNHDA and SQIVND (reference sequence). There are 15 residues in the CDR3. In DNA, the CDR3 is TGTGCCACTACCCCCTCAGGACTGAGCACAGATACGCAGTATTTT. Protein: CATTPSGLSTDTQYF. Looking up the rest from reference TRBV19 and TRBJ2-3 gives the full variable domain: DGGITQSPKYLFRKEGQNVTLSCEQNLNHDAMYWYRQDPGQGLRLIYYSQIVNDFQKGDIAEGYSVSREKKESFPLTVTSAQKNPTAFYLCATTPSGLSTDTQYFGPGTRLTVL.

J is TRBJ2-7 and V is TRBV10-3, with D possibly matching TRBD1 (6 bases). With 5 bases removed from V and 7 bases from J, the gap between germline ends came to 21 bases. The CDR3 extends over 15 amino acids. Germline loops: CDR1 ENHRY, CDR2 SYGVKD. Written as DNA, the CDR3 is TGTGCCATCAGTAAGGGGACACCGGGTGTGGGTGAGCAGTACTTC. Amino acids: CAISKGTPGVGEQYF.

The chain is built from TRBV6-5 and TRBJ2-7; the D is unclear. Germline CDR1 and CDR2: MNHEY and SVGAGI. V shed 6 bases and J shed 3 bases, with 9 bases lying between them. This CDR3 region has 12 residues. The DNA for the CDR3 is TGTGCCAGCAGCAACCCGGGCTACGAGCAGTACTTC. Protein sequence: CASSNPGYEQYF.

This chain uses TRBV28 with TRBJ2-1; either TRBD1 or TRBD2 may supply D (5 bases each). The V and J ends lost 6 bases and 10 bases respectively, with 13 bases between them. Germline CDR1 and CDR2: MDHEN and SYDVKM. The CDR3 consists of 12 residues. As DNA, the CDR3 is TGTGCCAGCAGCCTAACGGGACCAGAGCAGTTCTTC. Protein product: CASSLTGPEQFF.

The chain is built from TRBV15 and TRBJ2-7, with TRBD1 matching over 7 bases. Unmatched junction bases numbered 2, after V lost 3 bases and J lost 0 bases. This CDR3 contains 14 residues. Germline V gives CDR1 LNHNV, CDR2 YYDKDF (reference sequence). The CDR3: CATSRGQLSYEQYF. CDR3 in DNA: TGTGCCACCAGCAGGGGACAGCTCTCCTACGAGCAGTACTTC.